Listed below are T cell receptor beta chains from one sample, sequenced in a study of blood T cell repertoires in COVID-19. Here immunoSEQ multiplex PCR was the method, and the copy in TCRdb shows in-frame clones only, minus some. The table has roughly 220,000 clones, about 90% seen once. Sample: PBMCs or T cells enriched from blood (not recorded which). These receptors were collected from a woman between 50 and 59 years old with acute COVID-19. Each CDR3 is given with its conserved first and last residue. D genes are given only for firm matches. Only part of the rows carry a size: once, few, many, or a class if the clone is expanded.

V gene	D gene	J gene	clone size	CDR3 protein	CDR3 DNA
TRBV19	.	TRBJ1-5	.	CASSIKFWTAVQPQHF	TGTGCCAGTAGTATAAAGTTCTGGACAGCCGTTCAGCCCCAGCATTTT
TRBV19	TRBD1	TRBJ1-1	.	CASSIGRGLTEAFF	TGTGCCAGTAGTATAGGCAGGGGGCTGACTGAAGCTTTCTTT
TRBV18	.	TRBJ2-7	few	CASSRESGYEQYF	TGTGCCAGCTCAAGGGAGAGCGGTTACGAGCAGTACTTC
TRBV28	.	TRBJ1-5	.	CASSLMASYSNQPQHF	TGTGCCAGCAGTTTAATGGCCAGTTATAGCAATCAGCCCCAGCATTTT
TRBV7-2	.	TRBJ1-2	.	CASSLGSDYGYTF	TGTGCCAGCAGCTTAGGCAGTGACTATGGCTACACCTTC
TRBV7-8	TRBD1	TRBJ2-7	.	CASRPSSQGYEQYF	TGTGCCAGCAGGCCGTCCTCACAGGGGTACGAGCAGTACTTC
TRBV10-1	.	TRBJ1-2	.	CASSSRDIGGRPGYTF	TGCGCCAGCAGTTCGAGGGACATAGGGGGACGTCCTGGCTACACCTTC
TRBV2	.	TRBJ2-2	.	CASSGESGIPNTGELFF	TGTGCCAGCAGTGGAGAATCCGGGATCCCTAACACCGGGGAGCTGTTTTTT
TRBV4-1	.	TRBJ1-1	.	CASSHLLGAGQNTEAFF	TGCGCCAGCAGCCATCTCCTGGGGGCAGGTCAGAACACTGAAGCTTTCTTT
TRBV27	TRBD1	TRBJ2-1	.	CASSLWTGGREQFF	TGTGCCAGCAGTTTGTGGACAGGGGGCAGGGAGCAGTTCTTC
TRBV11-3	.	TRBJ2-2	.	CASSSVGRGSGELFF	TGTGCCAGCAGCTCGGTCGGGAGAGGTTCCGGGGAGCTGTTTTTT
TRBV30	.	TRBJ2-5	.	CAWASVETQYF	TGTGCCTGGGCAAGCGTAGAGACCCAGTACTTC
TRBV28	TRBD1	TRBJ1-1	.	CASSTGGRMNTEAFF	TGTGCCAGCAGTACAGGGGGCAGAATGAACACTGAAGCTTTCTTT
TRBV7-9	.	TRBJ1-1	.	CASSLARLVNTEAFF	TGTGCCAGCAGCTTAGCCAGGCTGGTGAACACTGAAGCTTTCTTT
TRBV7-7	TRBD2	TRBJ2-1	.	CASSLAGLAGLDEQFF	TGTGCTAGCAGCTTAGCAGGACTAGCGGGATTGGATGAGCAGTTCTTC
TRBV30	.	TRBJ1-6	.	CAWNSYNSPLHF	TGTGCCTGGAACAGTTATAATTCACCCCTCCACTTT
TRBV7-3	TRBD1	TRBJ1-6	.	CASSQGTGPLHF	TGTGCCAGCAGCCAAGGGACAGGACCCCTCCACTTT
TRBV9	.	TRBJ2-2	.	CASSVAPGTNTGELFF	TGTGCCAGCAGCGTAGCCCCAGGCACGAACACCGGGGAGCTGTTTTTT
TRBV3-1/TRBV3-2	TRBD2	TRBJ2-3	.	CASSQGATRLAGGTDTQYF	TGTGCCAGCAGCCAAGGAGCTACCCGACTAGCGGGAGGAACAGATACGCAGTATTTT
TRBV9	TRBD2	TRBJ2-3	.	CASSPQGLAGLDTQYF	TGTGCCAGCAGCCCCCAGGGACTAGCGGGGCTAGATACGCAGTATTTT
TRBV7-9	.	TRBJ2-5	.	CASSPSGPRRGLGTQYF	TGTGCCAGCAGCCCCTCCGGGCCTCGCAGGGGTTTAGGGACCCAGTACTTC
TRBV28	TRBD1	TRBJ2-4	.	CASSLPGQGSEAF	TGTGCCAGCAGTCTTCCGGGACAGGGATCCGAGGCCTTC
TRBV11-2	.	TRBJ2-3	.	CASSPRGWGRMTTTDTQYF	TGTGCCAGCAGCCCCCGCGGGTGGGGGCGGATGACAACCACAGATACGCAGTATTTT
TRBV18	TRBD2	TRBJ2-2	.	CASSPPGLAGNTGELFF	TGTGCCAGCTCACCACCAGGGCTAGCGGGTAACACCGGGGAGCTGTTTTTT
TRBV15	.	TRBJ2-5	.	CATSRDGSAGQETQYF	TGTGCCACCAGCAGAGACGGTAGCGCGGGCCAAGAGACCCAGTACTTC
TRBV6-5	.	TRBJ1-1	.	CASGINTEAFF	TGTGCCAGCGGCATAAACACTGAAGCTTTCTTT
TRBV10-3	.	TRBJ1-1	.	CAISESLNTEAFF	TGTGCCATCAGTGAATCCTTGAACACTGAAGCTTTCTTT
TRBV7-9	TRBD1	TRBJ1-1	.	CASSSRDRGLNTEAFF	TGTGCCAGCAGCTCCAGGGACAGGGGTCTGAACACTGAAGCTTTCTTT
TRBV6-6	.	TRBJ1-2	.	CASSYPDQGYGYTF	TGTGCCAGCAGTTACCCGGACCAGGGATATGGCTACACCTTC
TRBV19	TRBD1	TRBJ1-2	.	CASRETGVRDYGYTF	TGTGCCAGTAGAGAGACAGGGGTAAGGGACTATGGCTACACCTTC
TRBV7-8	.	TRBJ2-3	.	CASSLEARGNTDTQYF	TGTGCCAGCAGCTTAGAGGCCAGGGGAAACACAGATACGCAGTATTTT
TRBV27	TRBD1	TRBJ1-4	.	CASKTGVYNEKLFF	TGTGCCAGCAAAACAGGGGTTTATAATGAAAAACTGTTTTTT
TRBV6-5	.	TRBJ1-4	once	CASSREGGQKLFF	TGTGCCAGCAGTCGTGAGGGGGGGCAAAAACTGTTTTTT
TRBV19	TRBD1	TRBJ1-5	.	CASSPLADRGGQPQHF	TGTGCCAGTAGTCCCCTCGCAGACAGGGGAGGTCAGCCCCAGCATTTT
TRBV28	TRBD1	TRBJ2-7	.	CASRTTGSFYEQYF	TGTGCCAGCAGAACGACAGGGAGCTTCTACGAGCAGTACTTC
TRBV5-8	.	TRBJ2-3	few	CASRGSWTSTDTQYF	TGTGCCAGCAGGGGATCGTGGACTAGCACAGATACGCAGTATTTT
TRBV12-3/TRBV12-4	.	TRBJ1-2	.	CASSPKGGVGYTF	TGTGCCAGCAGTCCTAAGGGAGGGGTCGGCTACACCTTC
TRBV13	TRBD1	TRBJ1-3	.	CASSPDGQGARGNTIYF	TGTGCCAGCAGCCCGGATGGACAGGGGGCGAGGGGAAACACCATATATTTT
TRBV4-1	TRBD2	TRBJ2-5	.	CASSQGNLAGADQETQYF	TGCGCCAGCAGCCAGGGTAACCTAGCGGGAGCGGACCAAGAGACCCAGTACTTC
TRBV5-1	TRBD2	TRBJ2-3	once	CASSTGTSEADTQYF	TGCGCCAGCAGCACCGGGACTAGCGAGGCAGATACGCAGTATTTT
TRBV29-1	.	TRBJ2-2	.	CSVGRGTGELFF	TGCAGCGTTGGTCGGGGGACCGGGGAGCTGTTTTTT
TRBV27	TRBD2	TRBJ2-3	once	CASSNPGLRTDTQYF	TGTGCCAGCAGTAATCCGGGACTACGCACAGATACGCAGTATTTT
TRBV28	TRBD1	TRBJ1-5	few	CASSLVGTGRPQHF	TGTGCCAGCAGTTTAGTGGGGACAGGGCGGCCCCAGCATTTT
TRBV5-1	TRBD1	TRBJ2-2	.	CASSWDRDRPTGELFF	TGCGCCAGCAGCTGGGACCGGGACAGACCCACCGGGGAGCTGTTTTTT
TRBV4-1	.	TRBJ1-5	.	CASRVGPAGNQPQHF	TGCGCCAGCAGAGTGGGGCCGGCGGGCAATCAGCCCCAGCATTTT
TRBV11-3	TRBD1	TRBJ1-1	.	CASSDRGITEAFF	TGTGCCAGCAGCGACAGGGGTATCACTGAAGCTTTCTTT
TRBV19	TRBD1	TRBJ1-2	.	CASTTGTPFNYGYTF	TGTGCCAGTACGACAGGGACACCCTTCAACTATGGCTACACCTTC
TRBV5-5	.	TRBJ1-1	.	CASSLRAGPTEAFF	TGTGCCAGCAGCTTGAGGGCAGGGCCCACTGAAGCTTTCTTT
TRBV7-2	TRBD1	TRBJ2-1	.	CASSSGTGRNEQFF	TGTGCCAGCAGCTCCGGGACAGGGCGCAATGAGCAGTTCTTC
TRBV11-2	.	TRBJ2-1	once	CASSSRGSEQFF	TGTGCCAGCAGCTCCCGGGGTAGTGAGCAGTTCTTC
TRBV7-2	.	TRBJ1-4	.	CASSFKGLSNEKLFF	TGTGCCAGCAGCTTCAAAGGACTCAGTAATGAAAAACTGTTTTTT
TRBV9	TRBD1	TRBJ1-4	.	CASSAGTGHATNEKLFF	TGTGCCAGCAGCGCTGGGACAGGACACGCAACTAATGAAAAACTGTTTTTT
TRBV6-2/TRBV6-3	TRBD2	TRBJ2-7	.	CASSRLGGTYEQYF	TGTGCCAGCAGCCGCCTGGGGGGGACCTACGAGCAGTACTTC
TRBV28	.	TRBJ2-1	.	CASSLDRFHEQFF	TGTGCCAGCAGTTTAGACAGGTTCCATGAGCAGTTCTTC